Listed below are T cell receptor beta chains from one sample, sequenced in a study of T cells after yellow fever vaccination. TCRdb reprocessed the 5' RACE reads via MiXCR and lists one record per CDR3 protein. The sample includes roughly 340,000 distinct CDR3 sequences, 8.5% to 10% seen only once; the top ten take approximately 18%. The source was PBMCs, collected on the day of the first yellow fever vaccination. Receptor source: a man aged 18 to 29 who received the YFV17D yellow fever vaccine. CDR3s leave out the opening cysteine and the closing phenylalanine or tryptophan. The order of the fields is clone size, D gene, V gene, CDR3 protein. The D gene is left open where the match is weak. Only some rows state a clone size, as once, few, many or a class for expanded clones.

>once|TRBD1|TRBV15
ATSRGAGQGYGYT
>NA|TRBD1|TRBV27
ASSSDPSSTGRVYEQY
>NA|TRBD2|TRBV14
AISHRSGGVSSYNEQF
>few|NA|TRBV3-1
ASSQGVGYGYT
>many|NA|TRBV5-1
ASSLVQGKNEQF
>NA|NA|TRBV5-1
ASSLWTETNTEAF
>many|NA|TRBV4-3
ASSQDKGSEQY
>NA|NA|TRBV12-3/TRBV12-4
ASSLLQRTQY
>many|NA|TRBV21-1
AIPGPGSEKLF
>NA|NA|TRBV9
ASSVEAGSGTDTQY
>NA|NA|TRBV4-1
ASSRLDVGARTDTQY
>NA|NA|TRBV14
ASSQGGGPDGIQY
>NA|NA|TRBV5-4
ASSTQSYEQY
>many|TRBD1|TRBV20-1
SASRGLGGNTIY
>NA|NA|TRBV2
ASKTGGQSSYNSPLH
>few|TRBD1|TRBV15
ATSRDVRGLYNEQF
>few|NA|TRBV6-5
ASSSSRAGVVEQY
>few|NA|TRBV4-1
ASSLGVGVNEQY
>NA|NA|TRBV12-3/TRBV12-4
ASSSGWGFNEKLF
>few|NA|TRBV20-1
SPRAASSYNEQF
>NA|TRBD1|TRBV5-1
ASSKTGKETQY
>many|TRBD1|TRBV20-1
SARFPGPGQRNQPQH
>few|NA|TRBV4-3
ASSQAAAASYGYT
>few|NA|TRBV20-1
SARDLRSIVSYNEQF
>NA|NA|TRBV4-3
ASSGRVVGTDTQY
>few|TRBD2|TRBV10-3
AIGSGDSTDTQY
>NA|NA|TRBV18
ASSPWGTNTGELF
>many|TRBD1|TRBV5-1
ASSTSGTGFEQY
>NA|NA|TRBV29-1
SAGGTPLGDEQF
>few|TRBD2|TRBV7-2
ASSLQPGGRKEQY
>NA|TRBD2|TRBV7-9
ASSLGTSSAETQY
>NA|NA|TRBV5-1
ASSLVQVTDTQY
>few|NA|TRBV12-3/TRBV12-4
ASGAGLKYEQY
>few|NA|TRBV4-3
ASSQRGGAVTDTQY
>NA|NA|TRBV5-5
ASSLLKSTGELF
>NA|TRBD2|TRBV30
AWSGGLEETQY
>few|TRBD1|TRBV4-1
ASSLQGARDEQF
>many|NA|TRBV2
ASRVEGNQPQH
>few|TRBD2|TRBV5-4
ASSLRARGGTDTQY